These 6 T cell receptor beta chains share one sample of origin, sequenced in a study of T cell changes during pregnancy in multiple sclerosis. This table comes from immunoSEQ multiplex PCR, and its TCRdb copy is limited to in-frame clones, with some not included. In the table there are approximately 60,000 clones, around 87% of which are singletons. The specimen sequenced was peripheral blood from another person, used as feeder cells. These TCRs come from a human donor whose cells served as feeder cells for cultures in a pregnancy study.

This chain uses TRBV19 with TRBJ2-1, with D hard to call. This CDR3 comprises 13 residues. V was shortened by 6 bases and J by 9 bases, with 15 bases between the two germline ends. CDR1 is LNHDA and CDR2 is SQIVND in the germline V gene (reference sequence). The CDR3 nucleotides read TGTGCCAGTAGCGGACCGGGTTTGGGTGAGCAGTTCTTC. Translation: CASSGPGLGEQFF.

The chain has TRBV5-1 and TRBJ1-6; no reliable D call. The V end was cut by 0 bases, the J end by 3 bases, with 7 bases between. The germline V gene has CDR1 SGHRS and CDR2 YFSETQ. The CDR3 runs to 15 residues. The CDR3 loop is CASSLVGNYNSPLHF. Here the CDR3 DNA reads TGCGCCAGCAGCTTGGTGGGGAACTATAATTCACCCCTCCACTTT.

The V gene is TRBV7-2, the J gene TRBJ1-5; TRBD1 is a possible D gene (6 bases). Germline V gene lookup returns CDR1 SGHTA and CDR2 FQGNSA. V shed 2 bases and J shed 2 bases, with 7 bases lying between them. The CDR3 has 14 residues. CDR3 protein: CASSLYRGNQPQHF. DNA of the CDR3: TGTGCCAGCAGCTTATACAGGGGCAATCAGCCCCAGCATTTT. Drawing the rest from reference TRBV7-2 and TRBJ1-5, the complete variable domain is GAGVSQSPSNKVTEKGKDVELRCDPISGHTALYWYRQSLGQGLEFLIYFQGNSAPDKSGLPSDRFSAERTGGSVSTLTIQRTQQEDSAVYLCASSLYRGNQPQHFGDGTRLSIL.

This clone was observed a single time. The genes are TRBV7-8 and TRBJ2-7; D gene ambiguous. V was pared by 5 bases and J by 1 base, with 18 bases between. The CDR3 is made up of 16 amino acids. The germline V gene encodes CDR1 SGHVS and CDR2 FQNEAQ. The CDR3 DNA is TGTGCCAGCAGCCCAGTCGGGCCAGTATCGTCCTACGAGCAGTACTTC. Its translation is CASSPVGPVSSYEQYF. The full variable domain, its missing parts supplied by reference TRBV7-8 and TRBJ2-7, is GAGVSQSPRYKVAKRGQDVALRCDPISGHVSLFWYQQALGQGPEFLTYFQNEAQLDKSGLPSDRFFAERPEGSVSTLKIQRTQQEDSAVYLCASSPVGPVSSYEQYFGPGTRLTVT.

This clone was detected only a few times. J is TRBJ1-2 and V is TRBV21-1; no check of the table's D call, TRBD1, against the DNA was made. TRBV21-1 is a recognized pseudogene. This CDR3 region has 16 residues. CDR3 nucleotide sequence: TGTGCCAGCAGCAAAGCTACAGGGGGCGCCTTCTATGGCTACACCTTC. Translation gives CASSKATGGAFYGYTF.

This chain joins TRBV5-6 and TRBJ1-1; D ambiguous. Germline V CDR1 and CDR2: SGHDT, YYEEEE. This CDR3 is 14 amino acids long. V was pared by 0 bases and J by 1 base, with 7 bases between. The CDR3 DNA is TGTGCCAGCAGCTTGGGACACCAGAACACTGAAGCTTTCTTT. Protein product: CASSLGHQNTEAFF.